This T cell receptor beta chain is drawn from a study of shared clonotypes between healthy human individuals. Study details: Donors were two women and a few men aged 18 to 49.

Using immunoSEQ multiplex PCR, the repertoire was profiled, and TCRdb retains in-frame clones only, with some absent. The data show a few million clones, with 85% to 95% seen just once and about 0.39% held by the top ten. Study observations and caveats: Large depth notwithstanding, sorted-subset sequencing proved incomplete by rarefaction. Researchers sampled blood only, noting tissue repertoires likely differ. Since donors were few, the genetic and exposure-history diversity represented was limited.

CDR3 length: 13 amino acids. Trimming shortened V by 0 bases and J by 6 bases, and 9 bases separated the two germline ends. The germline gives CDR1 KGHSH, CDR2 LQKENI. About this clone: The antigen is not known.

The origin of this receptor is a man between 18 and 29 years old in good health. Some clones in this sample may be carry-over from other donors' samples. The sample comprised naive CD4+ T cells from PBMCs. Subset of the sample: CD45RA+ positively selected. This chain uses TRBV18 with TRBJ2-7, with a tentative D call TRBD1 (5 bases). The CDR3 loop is CASSPPGVAEQYF. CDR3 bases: TGTGCCAGCTCACCACCAGGGGTAGCCGAGCAGTACTTC. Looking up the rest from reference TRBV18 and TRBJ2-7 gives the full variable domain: NAGVMQNPRHLVRRRGQEARLRCSPMKGHSHVYWYRQLPEEGLKFMVYLQKENIIDESGMPKERFSAEFPKEGPSILRIQQVVRGDSAAYFCASSPPGVAEQYFGPGTRLTVT.